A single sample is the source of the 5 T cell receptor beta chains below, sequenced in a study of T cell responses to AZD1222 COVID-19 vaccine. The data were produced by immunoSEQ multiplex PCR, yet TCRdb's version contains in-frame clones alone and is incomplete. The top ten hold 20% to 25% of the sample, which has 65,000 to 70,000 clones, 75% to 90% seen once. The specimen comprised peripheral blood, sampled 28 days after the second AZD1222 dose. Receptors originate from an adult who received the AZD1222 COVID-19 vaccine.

The CDR3 is CAIKRDSDEQFF. The CDR3 DNA reads TGTGCCATCAAGCGGGACTCAGATGAGCAGTTCTTC. J is TRBJ2-1 and V is TRBV10-3; 7 bases agree with TRBD2. The trim removed 7 bases at V and 8 bases at J, leaving 5 bases unmatched. Germline V lookup: CDR1 ENHRY, CDR2 SYGVKD. This CDR3 has 12 residues.

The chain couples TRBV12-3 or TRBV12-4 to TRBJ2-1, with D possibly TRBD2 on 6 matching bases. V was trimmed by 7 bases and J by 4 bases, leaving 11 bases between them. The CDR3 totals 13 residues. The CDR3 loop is CASNYGGYNEQFF. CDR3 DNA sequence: TGTGCCAGCAACTACGGGGGATACAATGAGCAGTTCTTC.

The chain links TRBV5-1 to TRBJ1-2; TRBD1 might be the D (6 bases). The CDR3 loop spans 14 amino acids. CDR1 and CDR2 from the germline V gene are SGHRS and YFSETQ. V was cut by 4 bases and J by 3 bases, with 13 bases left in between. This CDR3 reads CASSTGQLHYGYTF. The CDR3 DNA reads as TGCGCCAGCAGCACCGGACAGCTACACTATGGCTACACCTTC.

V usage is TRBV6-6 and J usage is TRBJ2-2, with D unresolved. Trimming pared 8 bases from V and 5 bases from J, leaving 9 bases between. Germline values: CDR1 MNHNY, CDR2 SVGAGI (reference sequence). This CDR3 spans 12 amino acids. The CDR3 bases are TGTGCCAGCCGCTCGGTAACCGGGGAGCTGTTTTTT. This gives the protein CASRSVTGELFF.

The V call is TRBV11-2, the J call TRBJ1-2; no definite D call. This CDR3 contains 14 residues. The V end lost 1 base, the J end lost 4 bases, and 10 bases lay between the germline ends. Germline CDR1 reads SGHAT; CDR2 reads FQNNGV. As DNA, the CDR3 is TGTGCCAGCAGCTTAGGAGGTTACTCCTATGGCTACACCTTC. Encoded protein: CASSLGGYSYGYTF.